This T cell receptor (beta chain) was recovered during a study of early T cells in non-severe SARS-CoV-2 infection. Study results and limitations: VDJdb matching skewed toward anti-spike CD8 responses, missing private and CD4 specificities.

The ends were cut back, 3 bases at V and 5 bases at J, with 14 bases in the middle. The CDR3 sequence is 15 residues long. The germline V gene has CDR1 MDHEN and CDR2 SYDVKM. TCRdb used MiXCR to reprocess the 5' RACE reads, holding one entry per CDR3 protein. The sample lists tens of thousands of distinct CDR3 sequences; about 5% were seen once. The sample holds many counts of this clonotype. Its antigen is as yet unknown. The receptor comes from an adult who was a healthcare worker with PCR-confirmed SARS-CoV-2 infection or an uninfected control (not recorded which). V gene TRBV28 combines with J gene TRBJ2-1; maybe TRBD1 (5 bases). The sample here was whole blood, taken at baseline. CDR3 protein: CASSFIDSFDNEQFF. In nucleotides, the CDR3 is TGTGCCAGCAGTTTTATCGACAGCTTTGACAATGAGCAGTTCTTC. Combining the CDR3 with reference TRBV28 and TRBJ2-1 gives the whole variable domain DVKVTQSSRYLVKRTGEKVFLECVQDMDHENMFWYRQDPGLGLRLIYFSYDVKMKEKGDIPEGYSVSREKKERFSLILESASTNQTSMYLCASSFIDSFDNEQFFGPGTRLTVL.